The 18 T cell receptor beta chains in this list originate from one sample, sequenced in a study of blood T cell repertoires in COVID-19. TCRdb keeps only in-frame clones here, not all; method: immunoSEQ multiplex PCR. The sample records roughly 180,000 clones, approximately 80% being singletons. The sequencing input was PBMCs or T cells enriched from blood (not recorded which). All receptors come from a man aged 55 to 70 who had been exposed to COVID-19.

The chain recombines TRBV7-9 with TRBJ1-4; 9 nucleotides align to TRBD1. Trimming at V came to 5 bases and at J to 7 bases, leaving 8 bases not matched to a gene. CDR1 and CDR2 from the germline V gene are SEHNR and FQNEAQ (reference sequence). This CDR3 comprises 15 residues. The CDR3 DNA is TGTGCCAGCAGCGCCCGGGACAGGGAAAGTGAAAAACTGTTTTTT. Its translation is CASSARDRESEKLFF. The whole variable domain, filled in from reference TRBV7-9 and TRBJ1-4, reads DTGVSQNPRHKITKRGQNVTFRCDPISEHNRLYWYRQTLGQGPEFLTYFQNEAQLEKSRLLSDRFSAERPKGSFSTLEIQRTEQGDSAMYLCASSARDRESEKLFFGSGTQLSVL.

This clone was found once. In DNA form, the CDR3 reads TGTGCCAGCAGCCGGACAGCTAGCACAGATACGCAGTATTTT. This encodes CASSRTASTDTQYF. J is TRBJ2-3 and V is TRBV7-3; TRBD1 is a possible D gene (6 bases). The CDR3 sequence is 14 residues long. Trimming pared 5 bases from V and 0 bases from J, leaving 9 bases between. CDR1 is SGHTA and CDR2 is FQGTGA in the germline V gene.

This clone has more than one count but fewer than ten. The chain couples TRBV28 to TRBJ1-3; TRBD1 agrees at 7 bases. CDR3 length equals 16 residues. Germline V CDR1 and CDR2: MDHEN, SYDVKM. The junction had 10 bases not matched to a gene; V was cut back by 6 bases and J by 2 bases. CDR3 residues: CASRRIDRAAGNTIYF. For the CDR3, the DNA is TGTGCCAGCAGACGGATAGACAGGGCAGCTGGAAACACCATATATTTT.

V and J are TRBV5-6 and TRBJ2-2; 8 positions match TRBD2. CDR1 is SGHDT, CDR2 YYEEEE, per germline. The CDR3 covers 17 residues. V gave up 5 bases and J gave up 6 bases; unmatched junction bases: 15. CDR3 sequence: CASSPLGLGGLAGELFF. The CDR3 coding sequence is TGTGCCAGCAGTCCACTTGGACTAGGGGGACTAGCCGGGGAGCTGTTTTTT.

This clone was seen a few times. The V and J genes are TRBV4-2 and TRBJ1-2, with 8 nucleotides matching TRBD1. The junction had 15 bases not matched to a gene; V was cut back by 1 base and J by 2 bases. CDR1 LGHNA and CDR2 YNFKEQ come from the germline V gene. The CDR3 contains 19 residues. DNA of the CDR3: TGTGCCAGCAGCCAAGTCGGTCGATCGAGCAGGGGGCACAACTATGGCTACACCTTC. Protein product: CASSQVGRSSRGHNYGYTF.

In its sample, this clone was seen once. The rearrangement joins TRBV7-2 to TRBJ2-1; D call uncertain. Trimming removed 1 base at V and 0 bases at J, with 10 bases between. The CDR3 consists of 16 residues. CDR1 and CDR2 from the germline V gene are SGHTA and FQGNSA. The CDR3 DNA follows: TGTGCCAGCAGCTTAGTTGCGGTCGTCTCCTACAATGAGCAGTTCTTC. Residues: CASSLVAVVSYNEQFF.

This clone showed up just a few times. The chain joins TRBV2 to TRBJ1-2; 7 bases align to TRBD1. Trimming removed 6 bases from V and 2 bases from J; junction bases left unmatched: 9. The CDR3 covers 15 residues. The germline V gene encodes CDR1 SNHLY and CDR2 FYNNEI. The CDR3, as DNA: TGTGCCAGCAGGGTAGGAGGGGGCGTGAACTATGGCTACACCTTC. As protein: CASRVGGGVNYGYTF.

The V call is TRBV5-4, the J call TRBJ2-1, with TRBD2 matching 9 bases. CDR1 SGHNT and CDR2 YYREEE come from the germline V gene (reference sequence). V dropped 7 bases and J dropped 7; count of bases not matched to a gene: 6. The CDR3 has 13 amino acids. DNA of the CDR3: TGTGCCAGCGGTAGCGGGAGATCGAATGAGCAGTTCTTC. Protein product: CASGSGRSNEQFF.

A few counts support this clone. V is TRBV11-3 and J is TRBJ1-4, with D possibly matching TRBD1 (5 bases). Germline V gives CDR1 SGHNT, CDR2 YENEEA. This CDR3 comprises 14 residues. V was cut by 5 bases and J by 5 bases, with 12 bases left in between. This CDR3 reads CASSLGAGNEKLFF. The DNA for the CDR3 is TGTGCCAGCAGCCTAGGGGCAGGAAATGAAAAACTGTTTTTT.

V usage is TRBV27 and J usage is TRBJ1-2; D is unclear. Germline-derived CDR1 and CDR2 are MNHEY and SMNVEV (reference sequence). The V end lost 8 bases, the J end lost 4 bases, and 8 bases lay between the germline ends. This CDR3 is built from 11 residues. In DNA, the CDR3 is TGTGCCAGCTGGTCGGTCTATGGCTACACCTTC. This codes for CASWSVYGYTF.

This chain uses TRBV11-3 with TRBJ2-1; the D is unclear. CDR3 length: 14 residues. The germline V and J ends were trimmed by 0 bases and 8 bases, with 11 bases remaining between them. Looked up from germline, CDR1 is SGHNT and CDR2 is YENEEA. This CDR3 is CASSLDFSEDEQFF. The CDR3 bases are TGTGCCAGCAGCTTAGATTTCAGCGAGGATGAGCAGTTCTTC.

The chain recombines TRBV11-3 with TRBJ1-1; D is possibly TRBD1 (5 bases). The length of the CDR3 is 15 residues. V dropped 5 bases and J dropped 1 base, with 14 bases sitting between them. Per germline, CDR1 SGHNT and CDR2 YENEEA. The CDR3 DNA reads as TGTGCCAGCAGCCCAACCACAGGTACGAACACTGAAGCTTTCTTT. Protein product: CASSPTTGTNTEAFF. Drawing the rest from reference TRBV11-3 and TRBJ1-1, the complete variable domain is EAGVVQSPRYKIIEKKQPVAFWCNPISGHNTLYWYLQNLGQGPELLIRYENEEAVDDSQLPKDRFSAERLKGVDSTLKIQPAELGDSAVYLCASSPTTGTNTEAFFGQGTRLTVV.

V gene TRBV20-1 combines with J gene TRBJ2-1, with D hard to call. The CDR3 length is 11 residues. Germline-derived CDR1 and CDR2 are DFQATT and SNEGSKA (reference sequence). V was shortened by 5 bases and J by 8 bases, with 10 bases between the two germline ends. The CDR3 DNA is TGCAGTGCTCCCCTTAGCTATGAGCAGTTCTTC. As protein: CSAPLSYEQFF.

The rearrangement uses TRBV6-5 and TRBJ2-5, with TRBD1 identical over 7 bases. In germline, CDR1 is MNHEY, CDR2 SVGAGI. The ends lost 6 bases at V and 1 base at J; junction bases unmatched: 2. The CDR3 spans 13 residues. CDR3 in amino acids: CASRGQLQETQYF. CDR3 coding DNA: TGTGCCAGCAGGGGACAGCTCCAAGAGACCCAGTACTTC.

J is TRBJ2-7 and V is TRBV12-1; no check of the table's D call, TRBD2, against the DNA was made. TRBV12-1 is recorded as a pseudogene. The CDR3 contains 15 residues. CDR3 coding DNA: TGTGCCAGCAGCTTTGCGCTAGTAATAGCCAACGAGCAGTACTTC. It codes for CASSFALVIANEQYF.

The chain links TRBV4-3 to TRBJ2-3, with TRBD2 matching over 7 bases. The CDR3 is 14 amino acids. Germline CDR1 and CDR2: LGHNA and YSLEER. Trimming removed 0 bases from V and 10 bases from J; junction bases left unmatched: 7. CDR3 coding DNA: TGCGCCAGCAGCCAAGAGGGGGGGGTCGATGCGCAGTATTTT. It codes for CASSQEGGVDAQYF.

J is TRBJ2-7 and V is TRBV19, with 8 bases lining up with TRBD1. V gave up 3 bases and J gave up 3 bases; unmatched junction bases: 7. The CDR3 is 15 residues long. CDR1 and CDR2 from the germline V gene are LNHDA and SQIVND (reference sequence). The CDR3 DNA reads as TGTGCCAGTAGTATCCCAACCGGGACAGGCTACGAGCAGTACTTC. Translating gives CASSIPTGTGYEQYF.

The chain is built from TRBV7-9 and TRBJ2-1, with 13 positions matching TRBD2. The CDR3 has 18 amino acids. Germline V lookup: CDR1 SEHNR, CDR2 FQNEAQ (reference sequence). The V gene end was trimmed by 2 bases and the J gene end by 7 bases; junction bases not matched to a gene: 11. CDR3 amino acids: CASSLLGTSGRAGNEQFF. The CDR3 DNA is TGTGCCAGCAGCTTATTGGGAACTAGCGGGAGGGCGGGGAATGAGCAGTTCTTC.